Listed below are T cell receptor beta chains from one sample, sequenced in a study of T cells in Graves' hyperthyroidism and ophthalmopathy. In TCRdb, the multiplex PCR reads were re-called with MiXCR into one record per CDR3 protein. The table has 500,000 to 750,000 distinct CDR3 sequences, approximately 14% seen once. The sequenced sample was blood. The receptor source for this set is a woman aged 30 to 39 with Graves' hyperthyroidism. Each CDR3 is given with its conserved first and last residue. Each record gives: CDR3 protein, CDR3 DNA, V gene, J gene, clone size, CDR3 length, D gene. A D gene is named only where the DNA matches it firmly. Expanded clones get a size class; other rows say once, few or many, or leave the size out.

CASSFLGLGLEQFF	TGTGCCAGCAGCTTCCTCGGTCTGGGTCTCGAGCAGTTCTTC	TRBV7-9	TRBJ2-1	NA	14	NA
CASRLVGTNEKLFF	TGTGCCAGCAGGCTGGTCGGAACTAATGAAAAACTGTTTTTT	TRBV27	TRBJ1-4	NA	14	NA
CASGKGTEAFF	TGTGCCAGTGGGAAGGGCACTGAAGCTTTCTTT	TRBV19	TRBJ1-1	few	11	NA
CVNTYELLAKNIQYF	TGTGTCAATACGTACGAGTTACTAGCCAAAAACATTCAGTACTTC	TRBV27	TRBJ2-4	few	15	NA
CSARVPWGVPYANTGELFF	TGCAGTGCTAGAGTTCCCTGGGGGGTCCCATACGCGAACACCGGGGAGCTGTTTTTT	TRBV20-1	TRBJ2-2	many	19	NA
CASSAGTGFYEQYF	TGTGCCAGCAGCGCCGGGACAGGCTTCTACGAGCAGTACTTC	TRBV7-9	TRBJ2-7	many	14	TRBD1
CATLPGQGSDEQFF	TGTGCCACACTACCGGGACAGGGATCGGATGAGCAGTTCTTC	TRBV2	TRBJ2-1	many	14	TRBD1
CASSLRWTSGRNEQYF	TGTGCCAGCAGCTTGCGCTGGACTAGCGGGAGAAACGAGCAGTACTTC	TRBV5-6	TRBJ2-7	few	16	TRBD2
CASSTVPGLAGVGNEQFF	TGTGCCAGCAGCACCGTTCCCGGACTAGCGGGAGTAGGCAATGAGCAGTTCTTC	TRBV5-5	TRBJ2-1	many	18	TRBD2
CASTKDSLGNEQFF	TGTGCCAGCACCAAGGACTCCCTGGGGAATGAGCAGTTCTTC	TRBV7-2	TRBJ2-1	many	14	NA
CASSLVFRELWETQYF	TGTGCCAGCAGCTTAGTTTTCCGGGAGTTGTGGGAGACCCAGTACTTC	TRBV11-3	TRBJ2-5	few	16	NA